Listed below are T cell receptor beta chains from one sample, sequenced in a study of T cell repertoires in cytomegalovirus infection. TCRdb reprocessed the reads with MiXCR, giving one entry per CDR3 protein. The sample has around 710,000 distinct CDR3 sequences, approximately 32% seen once. These receptors have no identified antigens. The material was cultured CD8+ T cells from PBMCs, obtained from culture after CMV antigen stimulation. The receptors here all came from a human donor in good health (CMV status not recorded). Some clones in this sample may be carry-over from other donors' samples. Both conserved end residues are part of each CDR3. A D gene is named only where the DNA matches it firmly. Size is stated for part of the rows, as once, few or many counts, or as a class when the clone is expanded.

j_call,d_call,clone_size,v_call,cdr3_nt,cdr3_aa
TRBJ2-3,NA,NA,TRBV6-1,TGTGCCAGCTCCCGAAGAGGTTACACAGAAACGCAGTATTTT,CASSRRGYTETQYF
TRBJ1-4,NA,NA,TRBV28,TGTGCCAGCATTAAGGGGTACGGTGAAAAACTGTTTTTT,CASIKGYGEKLFF
TRBJ2-2,TRBD1,NA,TRBV9,TGTGCCAGCAGCCCACCGGGACAGAAGACCGGGGAGCTGTTTTTT,CASSPPGQKTGELFF
TRBJ2-3,NA,NA,TRBV7-2,TGTGCCAGCACCTGGGCGGGGGCCGAGGCAGATACGCAGTATTTT,CASTWAGAEADTQYF
TRBJ1-2,TRBD1,few,TRBV4-3,TGCGCCAGCAGCCAATCCGACAGGGGACGTCTCTATGGCTACACCTTC,CASSQSDRGRLYGYTF
TRBJ2-7,NA,few,TRBV2,TGTGCCAGCAGTGAGGGTCCCCTTGGCTACGAGCAGTACTTC,CASSEGPLGYEQYF
TRBJ2-2,NA,many,TRBV7-9,TGTGCCAGCAGTCAACTTGACACCGGGGAGCTGTTTTTT,CASSQLDTGELFF
TRBJ1-5,NA,NA,TRBV27,TGTGCCAGCAGTTCCCGACGAGGGGCTAGCAATCAGCCCCAGCATTTT,CASSSRRGASNQPQHF
TRBJ1-5,NA,NA,TRBV27,TGTGCCAGCAGTTTAAGTCGGGCAGGTCAGCCCCAGCATTTT,CASSLSRAGQPQHF
TRBJ2-3,NA,few,TRBV19,TGTGCCAGTAGTAAGGCTAACAGGGCGACAGATACGCAGTATTTT,CASSKANRATDTQYF
TRBJ2-1,TRBD2,NA,TRBV3-1,TGTGCCAGCAGTCAGACGGGGGGGAACCAGGGTGAGCAGTTCTTC,CASSQTGGNQGEQFF
TRBJ1-4,NA,NA,TRBV6-6,TGTGCCAGCACCCCTTCGGAGGGGCGCCTAGAAAAACTGTTTTTT,CASTPSEGRLEKLFF
TRBJ2-5,NA,NA,TRBV4-1,TGCGCCAGCAGCCAATGGGATTCGAAAGAGACCCAGTACTTC,CASSQWDSKETQYF
TRBJ1-1,NA,many,TRBV7-2,TGTGCCAGCAGCTTATCGGGGGCGAACACTGAAGCTTTCTTT,CASSLSGANTEAFF
TRBJ2-1,TRBD1,many,TRBV7-6,TGTGCCAGCAGCTTTGACAGGGTTGTGGATGAGCAGTTCTTC,CASSFDRVVDEQFF
TRBJ1-1,NA,NA,TRBV6-6,TGTGCCAGCAGCCCCGCCCCCCGGGACACTGAAGCTTTCTTT,CASSPAPRDTEAFF
TRBJ2-7,TRBD2,NA,TRBV12-3/TRBV12-4,TGTGCCAGCAGTTGGAATCTAGCGGGGGGGCCAGGTCTCTACGAGCAGTACTTC,CASSWNLAGGPGLYEQYF
TRBJ2-2,NA,few,TRBV4-1,TGCGCCAGCAGCCAGTACCGGGGTACCGGGGAGCTGTTTTTT,CASSQYRGTGELFF
TRBJ1-1,NA,NA,TRBV9,TGTGCCAGCAGCGTAGTACGGCCGAACACTGAAGCTTTCTTT,CASSVVRPNTEAFF
TRBJ2-1,NA,few,TRBV12-3/TRBV12-4,TGTGCCAGCAGTTTAGCGGGGCCGGGCAATGAGCAGTTCTTC,CASSLAGPGNEQFF
TRBJ1-5,NA,NA,TRBV12-3/TRBV12-4,TGTGCCAGCAGCCTATCTCCTTCCTTGGGCGGCAATCAGCCCCAGCATTTT,CASSLSPSLGGNQPQHF
TRBJ1-5,NA,few,TRBV14,TGTGCCAGCAGCCAAGATATCATGAGGGATCAGCCCCAGCATTTT,CASSQDIMRDQPQHF
TRBJ1-2,NA,NA,TRBV7-6,TGTGCCAGCAGCTTAGTTGTGACAGAAGGCTACACCTTC,CASSLVVTEGYTF
TRBJ2-1,TRBD2,few,TRBV19,TGTGCCAGTACTTGGAGTAGCGGGGGCAACAATGAGCAGTTCTTC,CASTWSSGGNNEQFF
TRBJ2-7,NA,NA,TRBV7-2,TGTGCCAGCAGCTTAGCTACGCGCGTGGGGGCGAGTAACGAGCAGTACTTC,CASSLATRVGASNEQYF
TRBJ1-2,NA,NA,TRBV4-1,TGCGCCAGCAGCCAAGTGGCAGGGGCGGACGGCTACACCTTC,CASSQVAGADGYTF
TRBJ1-1,TRBD1,few,TRBV15,TGTGCCACCAGCACCTCCCGGACAGGGTACACTGAAGCTTTCTTT,CATSTSRTGYTEAFF
TRBJ2-1,TRBD2,many,TRBV28,TGTGCCAGCAGTCCCCCCGGACTAGCGGGTCCCAATGAGCAGTTCTTC,CASSPPGLAGPNEQFF
TRBJ1-4,NA,NA,TRBV5-5,TGTGCCAGCAGCTTCAGGGTACAGGGCCTTAATGAAAAACTGTTTTTT,CASSFRVQGLNEKLFF
TRBJ1-5,NA,NA,TRBV19,TGTGCCAGTAGATCGGAGGCTAGCAATCAGCCCCAGCATTTT,CASRSEASNQPQHF
TRBJ1-5,NA,many,TRBV9,TGTGCCAGCAGCCCCCTGGGGGGGGTTCAGCCCCAGCATTTT,CASSPLGGVQPQHF
TRBJ1-6,NA,few,TRBV7-9,TGTGCCAGCAGCTCCACAGGGCAGAATTCACCCCTCCACTTT,CASSSTGQNSPLHF
TRBJ2-3,NA,NA,TRBV7-9,TGTGCCAGCATAACCTCCTTGGAAGGGACAGATACGCAGTATTTT,CASITSLEGTDTQYF
TRBJ1-1,NA,NA,TRBV18,TGTGCCAGCTCACCGAGTCAGGCAGACATTATGAACACTGAAGCTTTCTTT,CASSPSQADIMNTEAFF
TRBJ1-2,TRBD1,NA,TRBV7-8,TGTGCCAGCAGCGGACAGGGGGGGCCCAACTATGGCTACACCTTC,CASSGQGGPNYGYTF
TRBJ2-7,NA,NA,TRBV2,TGTGCCAGTAACCAACTGGGGCAGTACTTC,CASNQLGQYF